The text below deals with one T cell receptor beta chain. This clonotype was picked up a small number of times. This receptor's antigen is unknown. There are no base qualities to consult, and no much larger clone falls within one base. Synthesis of TCR cDNA relied on 5'RACE template switching, a step that introduced a universal primer site along with unique molecular identifiers. Priming of cDNA synthesis was performed from both the TCR alpha and TCR beta constant segments. Libraries were amplified in two PCR steps, with sample barcodes and sequencing adapters added in the second step. Libraries were sequenced on Illumina HiSeq 2500 (2x100 bp) or NovaSeq (2x150 bp). The study's processing was this. Demultiplexing of reads and collapsing into UMI consensus sequences were performed with MIGEC, and V(D)J alignment was carried out with MiXCR. Clonotypes responding to the vaccine were identified with edgeR on replicate PBMC samples, with the criteria of FDR below 0.01 and a log2 fold change above 5 up to day 15. CD4 or CD8 identity was assigned to each bulk clonotype according to whether the clonotype was present at higher abundance in the sequenced CD4 repertoire or the sequenced CD8 repertoire. The raw public data were reprocessed by TCRdb itself: fastp quality trimming at Q25, MiXCR clonotype calling, in-frame beta chains only. Rows merge per CDR3 protein into single entries with the most common DNA and genes. The V and J calls come from TCRdb's annotation, not from the publication. The sample records some 500,000 distinct CDR3 sequences, less than 15% of which are singletons. Around 15% of the sample goes to the ten largest clones.

Including cysteine and phenylalanine, the CDR3 has 14 amino acids. Only the CDR3 DNA is retained, 42 bases long and in frame from the first base. In the germline V gene, CDR1 corresponds to SNHLY and CDR2 to FYNNEI. V loses 6 bases, J loses 8 bases, and the germline ends lie 14 bases apart. This entry is derived from a study of T cells after yellow fever vaccination (dated by TCRdb to between 2017 and 2020). Some background on the complete study: Libraries from fractions with low cell numbers were prepared with the SMART-Seq v4 Ultra Low Input RNA kit. To follow T-cell clones before and after primary and booster YFV17D yellow fever vaccination, bulk TCR alpha and beta repertoires were sequenced over time. The cohort comprised two healthy male donors, one aged 18 to 29 and one aged 30 to 40 years. Blood was drawn at multiple timepoints before and after primary and secondary immunization, with bulk PBMC replicates and cell subsets isolated. Study-wide findings and limitations: A small fraction of clonotypes showed up in both the CD4 and CD8 compartments, probably as a result of convergent recombination. Computational filtering was required because FACS-sorted repertoires could contain abundant contaminating clonotypes from the bulk population. Most clones expanded after primary vaccination were re-detected after the booster (approximately 95% of CD4 and more than 70% of CD8), suggesting broad memory maintenance. The secondary T-cell response was found to be weaker but faster than the primary response, with a peak reached on day 5 rather than on day 15. Because the study included only a couple of donors, the extent to which the findings can be generalized is limited.

The treatment or condition label for this specimen denotes: live attenuated yellow fever vaccine strain. At each blood-draw timepoint, two biological replicates of bulk PBMCs were obtained. PBMCs were isolated from peripheral blood using a standard Ficoll-Paque protocol. TriZol was used to extract RNA from bulk PBMCs, CD4 and CD8 fractions, and dextramer-positive and dextramer-negative fractions. This sequence was found in a man aged 25-45 years who received the YFV17D yellow fever vaccine. In this chain, TRBV2 is recombined with TRBJ1-6; the D gene is possibly TRBD1, with 5 bases matching. This specimen was PBMCs, taken on the day of the yellow fever booster vaccination. The nucleotide sequence reads as follows: TGTGCCAGCAGGCAAGCGGGGGGATATTCACCCCTCCACTTT. It translates as CASRQAGGYSPLHF.